This TCR beta chain derives from a study of cytomegalovirus exposure and HLA in healthy donors. General observations from the study: Most observed TCR sequences were rare, whereas some public TCRs were detected in many donors.

The CDR3 has 16 amino acids. In germline, CDR1 is SEHNR, CDR2 FQNEAQ (reference sequence). With 2 bases clipped from V and 2 bases from J, the junction kept 6 bases outside the gene matches. As to this clone: Its antigen is unidentified.

The PCR contained 60 Vbeta and 13 Jbeta primers. Only in-frame clones appear in the TCRdb table, and some are missing; sequencing was by immunoSEQ multiplex PCR. The sample consists of about 94,000 clones, approximately 80% of them appearing once. The J gene is TRBJ1-2, the V gene TRBV7-9; 9 nucleotides agree with TRBD1. The sample consisted of PBMCs. The receptor was derived from an older woman in good health and CMV-seronegative. The CDR3 reads CASSLRQGVTNYGYTF. In nucleotides, the CDR3 is TGTGCCAGCAGCTTACGACAGGGGGTGACAAACTATGGCTACACCTTC. The variable domain in full, completed from reference TRBV7-9 and TRBJ1-2, reads DTGVSQNPRHKITKRGQNVTFRCDPISEHNRLYWYRQTLGQGPEFLTYFQNEAQLEKSRLLSDRFSAERPKGSFSTLEIQRTEQGDSAMYLCASSLRQGVTNYGYTFGSGTRLTVV.